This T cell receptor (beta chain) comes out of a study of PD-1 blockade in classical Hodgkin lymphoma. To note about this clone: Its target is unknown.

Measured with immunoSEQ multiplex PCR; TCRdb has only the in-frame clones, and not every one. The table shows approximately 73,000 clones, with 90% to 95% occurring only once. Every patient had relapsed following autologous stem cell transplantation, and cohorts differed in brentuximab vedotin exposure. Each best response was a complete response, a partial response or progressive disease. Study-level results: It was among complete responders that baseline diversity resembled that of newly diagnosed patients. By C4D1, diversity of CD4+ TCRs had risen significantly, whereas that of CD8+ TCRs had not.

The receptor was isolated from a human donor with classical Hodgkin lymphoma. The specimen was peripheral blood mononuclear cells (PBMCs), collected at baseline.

CDR3 protein: CASSISTDTQYF. DNA for the CDR3: TGTGCCAGTAGTATCTCGACGGATACGCAGTATTTT. The V call is TRBV19, the J call TRBJ2-3; no definite D call. The CDR3 sequence is 12 residues long. The germline V gene has CDR1 LNHDA and CDR2 SQIVND (reference sequence). V dropped 3 bases and J dropped 6 bases, with 7 bases sitting between them.